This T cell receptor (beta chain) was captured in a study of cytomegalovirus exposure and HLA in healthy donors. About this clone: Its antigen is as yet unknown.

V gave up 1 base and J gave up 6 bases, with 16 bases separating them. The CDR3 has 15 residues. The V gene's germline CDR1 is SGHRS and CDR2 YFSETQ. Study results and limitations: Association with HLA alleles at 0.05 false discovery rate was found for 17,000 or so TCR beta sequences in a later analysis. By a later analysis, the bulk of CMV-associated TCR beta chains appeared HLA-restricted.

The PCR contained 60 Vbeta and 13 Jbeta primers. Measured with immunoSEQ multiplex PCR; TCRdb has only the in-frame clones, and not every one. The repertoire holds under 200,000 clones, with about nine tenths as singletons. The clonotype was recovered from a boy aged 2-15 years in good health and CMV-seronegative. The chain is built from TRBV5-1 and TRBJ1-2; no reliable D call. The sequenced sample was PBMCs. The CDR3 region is CASSLQLERPDGYTF. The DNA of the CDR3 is TGCGCCAGCAGCTTGCAACTTGAGCGTCCAGATGGCTACACCTTC.